Listed below are T cell receptor beta chains from one sample, sequenced in a study of control samples from healthy donors and cancer patients. Only in-frame clones appear in the TCRdb table, and some are missing; sequencing was by immunoSEQ multiplex PCR. This table has roughly 170,000 clones, 75% to 95% appearing once. The sequenced sample consisted of blood. The receptor source for this set is a woman aged 40 to 50 in good health. CDR3s include the opening cysteine and the closing phenylalanine or tryptophan. Each record gives: CDR3 length, clone size, V gene, D gene, J gene, CDR3 DNA, CDR3 protein. D genes are given only for firm matches. The size field is filled for only some rows; it gives once, few, many or a size class.

len: 15
abundance: .
v_gene: TRBV7-9
d_gene: .
j_gene: TRBJ1-2
CDR3nt: TGTGCCAGCAGCTTAGTTTCCGGGTTAAACTATGGCTACACCTTC
CDR3aa: CASSLVSGLNYGYTF

len: 13
abundance: .
v_gene: TRBV29-1
d_gene: .
j_gene: TRBJ2-3
CDR3nt: TGCAGCGTCGGCAGCCCCCAAACAGATACGCAGTATTTT
CDR3aa: CSVGSPQTDTQYF

len: 14
abundance: .
v_gene: TRBV7-3
d_gene: .
j_gene: TRBJ1-2
CDR3nt: TGTGCCAGCAGCTTAACTGCGGCCGGGGATGGCTACACCTTC
CDR3aa: CASSLTAAGDGYTF

len: 16
abundance: once
v_gene: TRBV19
d_gene: TRBD2
j_gene: TRBJ2-1
CDR3nt: TGTGCCAGTAGTATGACTGTTGCGGGGGGGCATATTGAGCAGTTCTTC
CDR3aa: CASSMTVAGGHIEQFF

len: 16
abundance: .
v_gene: TRBV5-1
d_gene: .
j_gene: TRBJ2-1
CDR3nt: TGCGCCAGCAGCTTGTCCCCCTCCAGCGGTGGGAATGAGCAGTTCTTC
CDR3aa: CASSLSPSSGGNEQFF

len: 12
abundance: .
v_gene: TRBV6-6
d_gene: .
j_gene: TRBJ1-1
CDR3nt: TGTGCCAGCAGTTCCCTAGTCACTGAAGCTTTCTTT
CDR3aa: CASSSLVTEAFF

len: 12
abundance: .
v_gene: TRBV20-1
d_gene: .
j_gene: TRBJ1-1
CDR3nt: TGCAGTGCTAGTTTCCTGGGGACTGAAGCTTTCTTT
CDR3aa: CSASFLGTEAFF

len: 14
abundance: .
v_gene: TRBV5-1
d_gene: .
j_gene: TRBJ2-2
CDR3nt: TGCGCCAGCAGCTTAGGAACGGGTTCCGGGGAGCTGTTTTTT
CDR3aa: CASSLGTGSGELFF

len: 14
abundance: .
v_gene: TRBV7-9
d_gene: .
j_gene: TRBJ1-3
CDR3nt: TGTGCCACCCCAGCCCTAATCTCTGGAAACACCATATATTTT
CDR3aa: CATPALISGNTIYF

len: 13
abundance: .
v_gene: TRBV3-1/TRBV3-2
d_gene: TRBD1
j_gene: TRBJ2-1
CDR3nt: TGTGCCAGCAGCCCAATCGGGACAGGGTTGCAGTTCTTC
CDR3aa: CASSPIGTGLQFF